The 23 T cell receptor beta chains below come from one sample, sequenced in a study of cytomegalovirus exposure and HLA in healthy donors. 60 Vbeta and 13 Jbeta primers were used in PCR. Repertoires were generated with immunoSEQ multiplex PCR, while TCRdb's copy carries only in-frame clones and drops some. The profile shows roughly 90,000 clones, 80% to 90% of them singletons. The sample consisted of PBMCs. Receptors originate from a man under 40 in good health and CMV-seropositive.

The chain couples TRBV6-5 to TRBJ2-7; no reliable D call. V was clipped by 2 bases and J by 3 bases, with 8 bases between them. The CDR3 has 13 amino acids. The germline gives CDR1 MNHEY, CDR2 SVGAGI. For the CDR3, the DNA is TGTGCCAGCAGTTACACGCTATACTACGAGCAGTACTTC. Protein: CASSYTLYYEQYF.

This clone occurred a few times. The chain uses TRBV7-8 and TRBJ2-2, with TRBD1 matching 8 bases. J was trimmed by 4 bases and V by 5 bases; bases with no gene match: 3. The CDR3 has 14 amino acids. Germline CDR1 is SGHVS and CDR2 is FQNEAQ. DNA of the CDR3: TGTGCCAGCAGCAGGACAGGGTCCACCGGGGAGCTGTTTTTT. Amino acid sequence: CASSRTGSTGELFF.

This rearrangement joins TRBV7-6 to TRBJ2-1; D is possibly TRBD1 (6 bases). Between the trimmed V and J ends, which lost 4 bases and 0 bases, there was a span of 10 bases. Germline V gives CDR1 SGHVS, CDR2 FNYEAQ. CDR3 size: 15 residues. The CDR3 DNA follows: TGTGCCAGCAGCTACAGGGCCGCCTCCTACAATGAGCAGTTCTTC. Encoded protein: CASSYRAASYNEQFF.

This clone was observed a few times. V usage is TRBV7-8 and J usage is TRBJ2-3, with 9 bases that match TRBD1. The CDR3 sequence is 15 residues long. Germline V gene lookup returns CDR1 SGHVS and CDR2 FQNEAQ. V lost 5 bases and J lost 5; bases outside the gene matches: 8. CDR3 loop: CASSHGTGFQDTQYF. The CDR3 nucleotides are TGTGCCAGCAGCCACGGGACAGGGTTTCAAGATACGCAGTATTTT. The variable domain in full, completed from reference TRBV7-8 and TRBJ2-3, reads GAGVSQSPRYKVAKRGQDVALRCDPISGHVSLFWYQQALGQGPEFLTYFQNEAQLDKSGLPSDRFFAERPEGSVSTLKIQRTQQEDSAVYLCASSHGTGFQDTQYFGPGTRLTVL.

The CDR3 DNA reads as TGTGCCAGCTTCGCGGACACGAACACCGGGGAGCTGTTTTTT. It codes for CASFADTNTGELFF. This chain links TRBV18 with TRBJ2-2, with D possibly being TRBD1 (5 bases). Trimming left V 7 bases short and J 0 bases short, with 9 bases between. Germline V CDR1 and CDR2: KGHSH, LQKENI. This CDR3 comprises 14 residues. Looking up the rest from reference TRBV18 and TRBJ2-2 gives the full variable domain: NAGVMQNPRHLVRRRGQEARLRCSPMKGHSHVYWYRQLPEEGLKFMVYLQKENIIDESGMPKERFSAEFPKEGPSILRIQQVVRGDSAAYFCASFADTNTGELFFGEGSRLTVL.

The V and J genes are TRBV21-1 and TRBJ2-1; the table gives TRBD1 as D, unverified against the DNA. TRBV21-1 is a recognized pseudogene. The length of the CDR3 is 15 residues. CDR3 nucleotide sequence: TGTGCCAGCAGCAAAAGGTCGTCAGGCCACAATGAGCAGTTCTTC. It codes for CASSKRSSGHNEQFF.

The V call is TRBV11-1, the J call TRBJ2-3, with 12 bases identical to TRBD2. V was pared by 1 base and J by 2 bases, with 4 bases of the junction left unmatched. CDR1 and CDR2 (germline): SGHAT, FQDESV (reference sequence). This CDR3 spans 17 amino acids. The CDR3 spells CASSLDGLAGNTDTQYF. In DNA, the CDR3 is TGTGCCAGCAGCTTAGACGGACTAGCGGGGAACACAGATACGCAGTATTTT.

V gene TRBV9 combines with J gene TRBJ2-7; D perhaps matches TRBD1 (6 bases). Germline-derived CDR1 and CDR2 are SGDLS and YYNGEE. V was cut by 4 bases and J by 2 bases, with 13 bases left in between. This CDR3 is 14 amino acids long. Here the CDR3 reads CASSQGTAPYEQYF. The CDR3 DNA follows: TGTGCCAGCAGCCAGGGGACCGCACCCTACGAGCAGTACTTC.

Concerning this clone: The same CDR3 can be traced to other DNA sequences in this sample. The chain links TRBV7-9 to TRBJ2-5, with TRBD2 matching over 9 bases. V shed 5 bases and J 0 bases; nucleotides not matched to a gene: 7. The CDR3 contains 16 residues. Germline V gene sequence: CDR1 SEHNR, CDR2 FQNEAQ (reference sequence). CDR3: CASSPHSGGYQETQYF. CDR3 in DNA: TGTGCCAGCAGCCCACATAGCGGGGGATACCAAGAGACCCAGTACTTC.

A few counts support this clone. The gene calls are TRBV27 and TRBJ2-1; TRBD2 matches 13 bases. This CDR3 has 17 residues. The germline V gene has CDR1 MNHEY and CDR2 SMNVEV (reference sequence). V shed 4 bases, J shed 0 bases, and the junction held 3 bases outside the gene matches. CDR3 protein: CASSSGLAGRSYNEQFF. In nucleotides, the CDR3 is TGTGCCAGCAGTTCGGGACTAGCGGGACGCTCCTACAATGAGCAGTTCTTC.

The V gene is TRBV23-1, the J gene TRBJ2-7; 9 bases fit TRBD1. TRBV23-1 is an open reading frame whose function is uncertain. The V and J ends lost 2 bases and 3 bases, in that order; junction bases with no gene match: 8. This CDR3 has 16 amino acids. The chain's CDR3 is CASSQKLEGQGYEQYF. For the CDR3, the DNA is TGCGCCAGCAGTCAAAAGTTAGAGGGACAGGGCTACGAGCAGTACTTC.

The V and J genes are TRBV6-5 and TRBJ1-4, with 7 nucleotides matching TRBD1. The CDR3 extends over 15 amino acids. Germline-derived CDR1 and CDR2 are MNHEY and SVGAGI. J was trimmed by 5 bases and V by 1 base; bases with no gene match: 4. In DNA, the CDR3 is TGTGCCAGCAGTTACTACGAGACAGGGAATGAAAAACTGTTTTTT. It codes for CASSYYETGNEKLFF.

The chain uses TRBV7-2 and TRBJ2-7, with D perhaps matching TRBD2 (6 bases). Per the germline V gene, CDR1 is SGHTA and CDR2 is FQGNSA. Trimming removed 0 bases at V and 2 bases at J, with 14 bases between. This CDR3 is built from 16 residues. CDR3: CASSLALRGEPYEQYF. The CDR3, as DNA: TGTGCCAGCAGCTTAGCGCTGCGCGGGGAACCCTACGAGCAGTACTTC. Combining the CDR3 with reference TRBV7-2 and TRBJ2-7 gives the whole variable domain GAGVSQSPSNKVTEKGKDVELRCDPISGHTALYWYRQSLGQGLEFLIYFQGNSAPDKSGLPSDRFSAERTGGSVSTLTIQRTQQEDSAVYLCASSLALRGEPYEQYFGPGTRLTVT.

The rearrangement uses TRBV30 and TRBJ2-3; perhaps TRBD2 as D (5 bases). Germline CDR1 GTSNPN, CDR2 SVGIG (reference sequence). Trimming removed 0 bases at V and 3 bases at J, with 13 bases between. CDR3 length: 15 residues. The CDR3 bases are TGTGCCTGGAGTGTATCGAGGGCAGGAACAGATACGCAGTATTTT. Protein: CAWSVSRAGTDTQYF. Filled out from reference TRBV30 and TRBJ2-3, the complete variable domain reads SQTIHQWPATLVQPVGSPLSLECTVEGTSNPNLYWYRQAAGRGLQLLFYSVGIGQISSEVPQNLSASRPQDRQFILSSKKLLLSDSGFYLCAWSVSRAGTDTQYFGPGTRLTVL.

This chain joins TRBV7-9 and TRBJ2-2; perhaps TRBD1 as D (5 bases). This CDR3 is 15 amino acids long. V was cut by 4 bases and J by 2 bases, with 11 bases left in between. Germline V gene lookup returns CDR1 SEHNR and CDR2 FQNEAQ (reference sequence). CDR3 bases: TGTGCCAGCAGCTCCATTGGACACAACACCGGGGAGCTGTTTTTT. This translates into CASSSIGHNTGELFF.

The rearrangement joins TRBV5-4 to TRBJ2-5; the match to TRBD1 covers 9 bases. The CDR3 covers 14 residues. V was pared by 4 bases and J by 1 base, with 2 bases of the junction left unmatched. Looked up from germline, CDR1 is SGHNT and CDR2 is YYREEE (reference sequence). DNA of the CDR3: TGTGCCAGCAGCACGGGACAGGGCCAAGAGACCCAGTACTTC. This gives the protein CASSTGQGQETQYF.

This clone was picked up one time. The chain links TRBV5-8 to TRBJ2-1; 8 nucleotides agree with TRBD2. The CDR3 contains 13 residues. V was pared by 4 bases and J by 12 bases, with 9 bases of the junction left unmatched. CDR1 SGHTS and CDR2 YDEGEE come from the germline V gene. CDR3 nucleotide sequence: TGTGCCAGCAGCCCCCGGGGGAGCGGGAGGCAGTTCTTC. It translates to CASSPRGSGRQFF.

The gene calls are TRBV6-4 and TRBJ2-7; 9 nucleotides line up with TRBD1. The CDR3 is 13 amino acids. Germline V gene lookup returns CDR1 MRHNA and CDR2 SNTAGT. J gave up 5 bases and V 4 bases, and 3 bases lay outside the gene matches. CDR3 sequence: CASSVDRGNEQYF. The CDR3 DNA follows: TGTGCCAGCAGTGTTGACAGGGGGAACGAGCAGTACTTC.

V usage is TRBV6-1 and J usage is TRBJ2-7, with 10 bases fitting TRBD1. Germline values: CDR1 MNHNS, CDR2 SASEGT. The CDR3 consists of 12 residues. Trimming removed 5 bases from V and 12 bases from J; junction bases left unmatched: 7. This chain's CDR3 is CASSSWWDRGYF. The CDR3, as DNA: TGTGCCAGCAGTTCCTGGTGGGACAGGGGGTACTTC.

This clone was found once. This sequence joins TRBV7-9 and TRBJ2-7; 14 bases line up with TRBD2. CDR1 is SEHNR, CDR2 FQNEAQ, per germline (reference sequence). The CDR3 has 17 amino acids. With V trimmed by 5 bases and J by 0 bases, 6 bases remained unmatched. The CDR3 DNA sequence: TGTGCCAGCAGCCTCGGACTAGCGGGAGGAAGCTCCTACGAGCAGTACTTC. It translates to CASSLGLAGGSSYEQYF.

The chain employs TRBV27 and TRBJ2-1; the match to TRBD2 covers 10 bases. The germline V gene encodes CDR1 MNHEY and CDR2 SMNVEV (reference sequence). This CDR3 region has 16 residues. With V trimmed by 6 bases and J by 1 base, 6 bases remained unmatched. The CDR3: CASRGRAGGSYNEQFF. CDR3 DNA: TGTGCCAGCAGGGGAAGAGCGGGAGGGTCCTACAATGAGCAGTTCTTC.

The CDR3 region has the DNA TGTGCCTGGAGTGGGCAGGGGGCTTTCAAGGGACCCCAGCATTTT. The encoded protein is CAWSGQGAFKGPQHF. The chain combines TRBV30 with TRBJ1-5, with TRBD1 identical over 8 bases. There are 15 residues in the CDR3. V lost 1 base, J lost 10 bases, and 12 bases stayed unmatched. Germline-derived CDR1 and CDR2 are GTSNPN and SVGIG (reference sequence).

The chain couples TRBV7-8 to TRBJ2-2; the D is unclear. Per germline, CDR1 SGHVS and CDR2 FQNEAQ. The CDR3 consists of 15 residues. V lost 3 bases and J 2 bases, leaving 10 bases between the germline ends. The CDR3, as DNA: TGTGCCAGCAGCTTGGGTCAGACTAACACCGGGGAGCTGTTTTTT. Residues: CASSLGQTNTGELFF.